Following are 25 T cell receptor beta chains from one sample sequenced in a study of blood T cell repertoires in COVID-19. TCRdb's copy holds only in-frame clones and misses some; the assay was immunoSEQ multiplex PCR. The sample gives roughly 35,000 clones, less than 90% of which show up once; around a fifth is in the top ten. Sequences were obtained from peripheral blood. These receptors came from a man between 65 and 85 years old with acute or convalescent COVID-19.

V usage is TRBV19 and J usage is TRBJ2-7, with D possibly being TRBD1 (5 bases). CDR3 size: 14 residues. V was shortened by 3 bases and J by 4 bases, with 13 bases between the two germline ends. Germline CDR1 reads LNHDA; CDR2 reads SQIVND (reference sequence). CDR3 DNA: TGTGCCAGTAGTATCGGTCAGGGCGGATACGAGCAGTACTTC. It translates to CASSIGQGGYEQYF.

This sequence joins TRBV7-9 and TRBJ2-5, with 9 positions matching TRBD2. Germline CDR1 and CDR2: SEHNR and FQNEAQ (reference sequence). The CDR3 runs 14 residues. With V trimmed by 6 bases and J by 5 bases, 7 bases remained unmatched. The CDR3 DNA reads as TGTGCCAGCAGATTGCAGCGGGAGGCTGAGACCCAGTACTTC. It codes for CASRLQREAETQYF. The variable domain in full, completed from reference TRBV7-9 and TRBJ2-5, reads DTGVSQNPRHKITKRGQNVTFRCDPISEHNRLYWYRQTLGQGPEFLTYFQNEAQLEKSRLLSDRFSAERPKGSFSTLEIQRTEQGDSAMYLCASRLQREAETQYFGPGTRLLVL.

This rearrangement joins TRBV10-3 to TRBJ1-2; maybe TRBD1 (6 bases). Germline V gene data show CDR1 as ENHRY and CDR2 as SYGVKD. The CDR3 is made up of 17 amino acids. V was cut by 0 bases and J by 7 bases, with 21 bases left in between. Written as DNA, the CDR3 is TGTGCCATCAGTGAGTCGGTAGGGGGATGGTCTGGGACTGGCTACACCTTC. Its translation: CAISESVGGWSGTGYTF.

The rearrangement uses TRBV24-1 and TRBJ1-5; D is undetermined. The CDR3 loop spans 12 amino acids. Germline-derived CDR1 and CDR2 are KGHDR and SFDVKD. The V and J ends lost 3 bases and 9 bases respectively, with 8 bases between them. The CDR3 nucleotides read TGTGCCACCAGTGATCCCCTCGGGCCCCAGCATTTT. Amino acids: CATSDPLGPQHF.

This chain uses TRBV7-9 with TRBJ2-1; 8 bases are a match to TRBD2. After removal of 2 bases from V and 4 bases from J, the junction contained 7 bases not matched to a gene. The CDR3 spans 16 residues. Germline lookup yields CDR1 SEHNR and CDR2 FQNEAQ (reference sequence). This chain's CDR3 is CASSLLEGLGYNEQFF. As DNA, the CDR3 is TGTGCCAGCAGCTTATTAGAGGGACTAGGTTACAATGAGCAGTTCTTC.

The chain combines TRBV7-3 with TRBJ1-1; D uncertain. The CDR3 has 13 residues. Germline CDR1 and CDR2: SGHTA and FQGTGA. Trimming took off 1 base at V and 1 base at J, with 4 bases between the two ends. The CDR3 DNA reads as TGTGCCAGCAGCTTAAGAGGGAACACTGAAGCTTTCTTT. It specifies CASSLRGNTEAFF.

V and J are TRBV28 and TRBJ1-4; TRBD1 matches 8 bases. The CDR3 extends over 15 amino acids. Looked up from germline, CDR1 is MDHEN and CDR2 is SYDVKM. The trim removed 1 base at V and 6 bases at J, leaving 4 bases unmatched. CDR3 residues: CASSLSTGVYEKLFF. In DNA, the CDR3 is TGTGCCAGCAGTTTATCGACAGGGGTTTATGAAAAACTGTTTTTT.

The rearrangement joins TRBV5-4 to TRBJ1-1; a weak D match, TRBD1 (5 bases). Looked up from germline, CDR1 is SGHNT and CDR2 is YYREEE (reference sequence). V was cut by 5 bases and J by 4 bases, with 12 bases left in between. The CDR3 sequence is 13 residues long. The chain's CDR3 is CASRPAGGTEAFF. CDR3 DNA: TGTGCCAGCAGACCGGCGGGGGGCACTGAAGCTTTCTTT.

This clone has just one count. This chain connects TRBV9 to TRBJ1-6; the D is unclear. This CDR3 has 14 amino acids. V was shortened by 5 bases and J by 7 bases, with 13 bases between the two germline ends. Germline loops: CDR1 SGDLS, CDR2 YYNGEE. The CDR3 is CASSDAPGNSPLHF. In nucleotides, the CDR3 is TGTGCCAGCAGTGACGCTCCGGGAAATTCACCCCTCCACTTT.

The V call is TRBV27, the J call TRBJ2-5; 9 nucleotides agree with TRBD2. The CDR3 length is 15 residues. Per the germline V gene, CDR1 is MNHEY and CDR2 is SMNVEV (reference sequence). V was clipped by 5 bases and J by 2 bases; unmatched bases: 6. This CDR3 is CASSPRTSVQETQYF. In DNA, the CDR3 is TGTGCCAGCAGTCCCCGGACTAGCGTACAAGAGACCCAGTACTTC.

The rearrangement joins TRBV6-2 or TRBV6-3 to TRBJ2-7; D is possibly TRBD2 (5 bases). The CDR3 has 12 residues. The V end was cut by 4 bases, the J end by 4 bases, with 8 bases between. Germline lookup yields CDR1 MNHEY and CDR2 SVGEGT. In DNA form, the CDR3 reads TGTGCCAGCAGTTCCGGACTGTACGAGCAGTACTTC. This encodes CASSSGLYEQYF.

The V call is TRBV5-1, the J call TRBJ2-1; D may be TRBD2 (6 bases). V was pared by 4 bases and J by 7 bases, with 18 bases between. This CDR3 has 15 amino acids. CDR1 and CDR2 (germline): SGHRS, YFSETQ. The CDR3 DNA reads TGCGCCAGCAGCCCTTCCGGGCGGGAAGCGAATGAGCAGTTCTTC. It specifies CASSPSGREANEQFF.

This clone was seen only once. CDR3 amino acids: CSVRQGEDQPQHF. The CDR3 region has the DNA TGCAGCGTTCGACAGGGAGAGGATCAGCCCCAGCATTTT. The chain carries TRBV29-1 and TRBJ1-5; TRBD1 matches 7 bases. Trimming cost V 5 bases and J 5 bases; bases outside gene matches: 6. The CDR3 consists of 13 residues. Germline loops: CDR1 SQVTM, CDR2 ANQGSEA.

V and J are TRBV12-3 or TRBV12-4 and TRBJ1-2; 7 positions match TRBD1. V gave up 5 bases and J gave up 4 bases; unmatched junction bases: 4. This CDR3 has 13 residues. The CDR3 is CASSRQGPYGYTF. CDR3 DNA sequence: TGTGCCAGCAGTCGACAGGGCCCCTATGGCTACACCTTC.

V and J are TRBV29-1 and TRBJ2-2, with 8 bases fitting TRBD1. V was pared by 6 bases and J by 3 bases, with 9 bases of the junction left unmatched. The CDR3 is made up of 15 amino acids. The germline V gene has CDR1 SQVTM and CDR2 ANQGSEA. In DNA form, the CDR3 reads TGCAGCGTAACAGCGACAGGGGTGGACACCGGGGAGCTGTTTTTT. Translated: CSVTATGVDTGELFF.

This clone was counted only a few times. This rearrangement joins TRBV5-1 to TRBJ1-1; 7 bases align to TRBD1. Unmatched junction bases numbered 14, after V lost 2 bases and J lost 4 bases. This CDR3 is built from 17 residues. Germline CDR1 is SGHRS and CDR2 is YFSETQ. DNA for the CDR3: TGCGCCAGCAGCTTAAGTCCGACAGGGAGGTGGAGCACTGAAGCTTTCTTT. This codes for CASSLSPTGRWSTEAFF.

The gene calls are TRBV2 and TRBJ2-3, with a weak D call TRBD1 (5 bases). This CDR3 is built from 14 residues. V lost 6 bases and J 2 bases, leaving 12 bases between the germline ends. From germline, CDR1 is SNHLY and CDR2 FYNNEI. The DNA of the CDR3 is TGTGCCAGCAGCCCCCGACAGCTCACAGATACGCAGTATTTT. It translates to CASSPRQLTDTQYF. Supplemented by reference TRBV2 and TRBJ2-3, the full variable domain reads EPEVTQTPSHQVTQMGQEVILRCVPISNHLYFYWYRQILGQKVEFLVSFYNNEISEKSEIFDDQFSVERPDGSNFTLKIRSTKLEDSAMYFCASSPRQLTDTQYFGPGTRLTVL.

The CDR3 spells CASSSDRGDEKLFF. The CDR3 nucleotides read TGTGCCAGCAGCTCCGACAGGGGGGATGAAAAACTGTTTTTT. The V and J genes are TRBV7-9 and TRBJ1-4; 9 nucleotides align to TRBD1. The V segment lost 4 bases and the J segment 6 bases; nucleotides outside the gene matches: 3. This CDR3 spans 14 amino acids. Germline V gene sequence: CDR1 SEHNR, CDR2 FQNEAQ (reference sequence).

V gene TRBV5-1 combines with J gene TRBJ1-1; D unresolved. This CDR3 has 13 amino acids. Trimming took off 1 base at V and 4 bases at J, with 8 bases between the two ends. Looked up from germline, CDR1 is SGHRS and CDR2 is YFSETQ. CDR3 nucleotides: TGCGCCAGCAGCTTGACAGAGCTCACTGAAGCTTTCTTT. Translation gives CASSLTELTEAFF. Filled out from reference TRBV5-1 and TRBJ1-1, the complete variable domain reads KAGVTQTPRYLIKTRGQQVTLSCSPISGHRSVSWYQQTPGQGLQFLFEYFSETQRNKGNFPGRFSGRQFSNSRSEMNVSTLELGDSALYLCASSLTELTEAFFGQGTRLTVV.

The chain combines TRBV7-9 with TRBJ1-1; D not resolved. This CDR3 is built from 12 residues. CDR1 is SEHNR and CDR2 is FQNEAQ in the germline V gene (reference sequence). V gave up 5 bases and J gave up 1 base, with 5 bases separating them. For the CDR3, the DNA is TGTGCCAGCAGCCGAGAGAACACTGAAGCTTTCTTT. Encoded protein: CASSRENTEAFF.

CDR3 sequence reads: CSVTGYNEQFF. The CDR3 DNA reads TGCAGCGTGACAGGATACAATGAGCAGTTCTTC. The gene calls are TRBV29-1 and TRBJ2-1; D might be TRBD1 (6 bases). Trimming stripped 6 bases from V and 4 bases from J, with 7 bases between. The CDR3 sequence is 11 residues long. Germline V CDR1 and CDR2: SQVTM, ANQGSEA.

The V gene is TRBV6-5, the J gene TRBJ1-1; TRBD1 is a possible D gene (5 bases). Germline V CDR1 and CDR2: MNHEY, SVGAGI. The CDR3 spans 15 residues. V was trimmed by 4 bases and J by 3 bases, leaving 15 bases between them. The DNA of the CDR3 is TGTGCCAGCAGTTCTCGGGGCAGGAGGGACACTGAAGCTTTCTTT. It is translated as CASSSRGRRDTEAFF.

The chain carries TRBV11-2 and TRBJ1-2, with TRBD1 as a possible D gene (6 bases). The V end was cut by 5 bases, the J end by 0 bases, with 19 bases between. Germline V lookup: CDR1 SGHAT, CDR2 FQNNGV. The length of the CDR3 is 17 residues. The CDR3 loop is CASSITSGGQSNYGYTF. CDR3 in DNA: TGTGCCAGCAGCATTACCTCCGGGGGGCAGTCTAACTATGGCTACACCTTC.

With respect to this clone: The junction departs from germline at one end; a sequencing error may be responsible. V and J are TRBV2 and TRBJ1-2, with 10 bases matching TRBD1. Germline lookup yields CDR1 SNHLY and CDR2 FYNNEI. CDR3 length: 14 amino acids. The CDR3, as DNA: TGTGTCAGCAGTCGACAGGGGGCGAACTATGGCTACACCTTC. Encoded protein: CVSSRQGANYGYTF.

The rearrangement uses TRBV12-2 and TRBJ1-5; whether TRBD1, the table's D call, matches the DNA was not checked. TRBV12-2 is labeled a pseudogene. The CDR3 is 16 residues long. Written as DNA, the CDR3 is TGTGCAAGTCGCTTAACTTGGGACAGGGCTAATCAGCCCCAGCATTTT. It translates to CASRLTWDRANQPQHF.